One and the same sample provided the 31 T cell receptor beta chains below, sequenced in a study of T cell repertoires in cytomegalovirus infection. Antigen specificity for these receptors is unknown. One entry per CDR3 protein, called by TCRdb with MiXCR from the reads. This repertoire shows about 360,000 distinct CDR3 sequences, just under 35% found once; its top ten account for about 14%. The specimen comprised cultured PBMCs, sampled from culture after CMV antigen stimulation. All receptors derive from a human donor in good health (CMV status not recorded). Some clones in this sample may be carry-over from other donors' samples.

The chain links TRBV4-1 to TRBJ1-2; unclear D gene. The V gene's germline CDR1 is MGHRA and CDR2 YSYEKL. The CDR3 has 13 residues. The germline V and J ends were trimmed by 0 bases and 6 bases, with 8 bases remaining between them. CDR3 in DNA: TGCGCCAGCAGCCAAGAAATGTCGCATGGCTACACCTTC. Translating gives CASSQEMSHGYTF.

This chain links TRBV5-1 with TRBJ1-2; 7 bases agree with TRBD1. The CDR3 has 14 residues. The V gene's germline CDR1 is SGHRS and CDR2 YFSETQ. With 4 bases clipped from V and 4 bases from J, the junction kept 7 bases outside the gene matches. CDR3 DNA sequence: TGCGCCAGCAGCACCGCACCAGGGGGCTATGGCTACACCTTC. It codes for CASSTAPGGYGYTF.

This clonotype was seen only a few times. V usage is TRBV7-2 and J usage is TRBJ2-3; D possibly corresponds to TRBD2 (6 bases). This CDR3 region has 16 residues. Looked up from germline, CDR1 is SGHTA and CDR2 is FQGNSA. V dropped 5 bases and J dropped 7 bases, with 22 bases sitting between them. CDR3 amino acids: CASSERGAPPRNTQYF. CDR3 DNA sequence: TGTGCCAGCAGCGAACGCGGGGCTCCCCCGCGGAATACGCAGTATTTT.

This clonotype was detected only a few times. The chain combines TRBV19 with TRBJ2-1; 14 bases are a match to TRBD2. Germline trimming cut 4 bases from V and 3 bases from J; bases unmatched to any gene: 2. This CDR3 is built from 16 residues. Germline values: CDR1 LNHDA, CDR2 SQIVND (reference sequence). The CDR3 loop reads CASSTGTSGGYNEQFF. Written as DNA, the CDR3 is TGTGCCAGTAGTACGGGGACTAGCGGGGGCTACAATGAGCAGTTCTTC.

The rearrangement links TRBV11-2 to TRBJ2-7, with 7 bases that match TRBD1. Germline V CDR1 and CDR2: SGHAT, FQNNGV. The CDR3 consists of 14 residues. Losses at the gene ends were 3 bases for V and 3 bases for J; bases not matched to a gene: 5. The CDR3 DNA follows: TGTGCCAGCAGCTTCGGGCAGGGGGTCTACGAGCAGTACGTC. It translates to CASSFGQGVYEQYV.

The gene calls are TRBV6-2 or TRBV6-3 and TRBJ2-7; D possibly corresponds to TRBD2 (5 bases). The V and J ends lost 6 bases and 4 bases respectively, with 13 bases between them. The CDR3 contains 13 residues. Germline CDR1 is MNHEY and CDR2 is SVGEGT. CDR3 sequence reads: CASSGNSLYEQYF. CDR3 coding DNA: TGTGCCAGCAGCGGGAACTCCCTATACGAGCAGTACTTC.

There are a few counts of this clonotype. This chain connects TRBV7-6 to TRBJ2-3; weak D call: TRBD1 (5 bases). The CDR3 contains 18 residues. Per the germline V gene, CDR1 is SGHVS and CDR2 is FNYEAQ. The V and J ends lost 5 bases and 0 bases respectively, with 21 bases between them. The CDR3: CASSPPDQGDPSTDTQYF. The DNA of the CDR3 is TGTGCCAGCAGCCCCCCGGATCAGGGCGACCCTAGCACAGATACGCAGTATTTT.

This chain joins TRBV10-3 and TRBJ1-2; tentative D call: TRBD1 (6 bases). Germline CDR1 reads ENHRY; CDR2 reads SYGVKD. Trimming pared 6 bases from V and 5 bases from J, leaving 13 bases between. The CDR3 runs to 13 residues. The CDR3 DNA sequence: TGTGCCATCAGGGACAGTGGAGGGTATGGCTACACCTTC. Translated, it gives CAIRDSGGYGYTF.

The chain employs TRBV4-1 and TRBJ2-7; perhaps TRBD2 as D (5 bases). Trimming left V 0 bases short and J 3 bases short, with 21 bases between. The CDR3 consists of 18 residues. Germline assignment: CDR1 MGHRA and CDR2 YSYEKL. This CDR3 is CASSQDEVMGSLSYEQYF. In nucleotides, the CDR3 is TGCGCCAGCAGCCAAGATGAGGTTATGGGGAGTCTGAGCTACGAGCAGTACTTC.

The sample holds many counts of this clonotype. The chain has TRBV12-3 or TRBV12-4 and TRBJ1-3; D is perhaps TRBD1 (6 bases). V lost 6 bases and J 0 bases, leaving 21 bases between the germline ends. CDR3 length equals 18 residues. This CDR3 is CASSPIWTVESSGNTIYF. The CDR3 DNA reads TGTGCCAGCAGCCCTATTTGGACAGTGGAGTCCTCTGGAAACACCATATATTTT.

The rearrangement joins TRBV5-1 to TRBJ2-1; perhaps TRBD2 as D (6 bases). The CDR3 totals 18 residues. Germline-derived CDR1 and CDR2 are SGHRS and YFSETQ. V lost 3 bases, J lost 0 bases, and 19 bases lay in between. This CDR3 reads CASSSSRRDLSSYNEQFF. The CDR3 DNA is TGCGCCAGCAGCTCCTCCCGGAGGGACTTGAGCTCCTACAATGAGCAGTTCTTC.

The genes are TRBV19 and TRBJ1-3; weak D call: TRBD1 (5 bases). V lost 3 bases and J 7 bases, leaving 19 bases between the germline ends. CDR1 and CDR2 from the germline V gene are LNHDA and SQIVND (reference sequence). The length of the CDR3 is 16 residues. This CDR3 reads CASSMTGADPRNTIYF. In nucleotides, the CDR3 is TGTGCCAGTAGTATGACCGGGGCGGACCCAAGGAACACCATATATTTT.

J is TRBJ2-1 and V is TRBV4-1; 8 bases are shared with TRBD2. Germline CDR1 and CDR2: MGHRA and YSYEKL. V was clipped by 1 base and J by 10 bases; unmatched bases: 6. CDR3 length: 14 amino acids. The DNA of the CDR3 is TGCGCCAGCAGCCAAGCTAGCGGGCCAGGGGAGCAGTTCTTC. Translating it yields CASSQASGPGEQFF.

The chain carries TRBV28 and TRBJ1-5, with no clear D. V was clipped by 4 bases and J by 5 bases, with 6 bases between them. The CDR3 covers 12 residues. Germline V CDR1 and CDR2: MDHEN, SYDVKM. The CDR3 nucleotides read TGTGCCAGCAGTTCCACTTATCAGCCCCAGCATTTT. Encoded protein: CASSSTYQPQHF.

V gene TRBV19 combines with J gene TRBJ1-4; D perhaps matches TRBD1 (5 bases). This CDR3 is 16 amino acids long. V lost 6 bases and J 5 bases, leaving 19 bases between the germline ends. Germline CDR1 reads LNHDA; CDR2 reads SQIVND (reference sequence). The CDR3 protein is CASSRIGVSRNEKLFF. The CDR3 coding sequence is TGTGCCAGTAGCCGGATAGGGGTGTCGCGGAATGAAAAACTGTTTTTT. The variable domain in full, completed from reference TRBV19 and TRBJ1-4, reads DGGITQSPKYLFRKEGQNVTLSCEQNLNHDAMYWYRQDPGQGLRLIYYSQIVNDFQKGDIAEGYSVSREKKESFPLTVTSAQKNPTAFYLCASSRIGVSRNEKLFFGSGTQLSVL.

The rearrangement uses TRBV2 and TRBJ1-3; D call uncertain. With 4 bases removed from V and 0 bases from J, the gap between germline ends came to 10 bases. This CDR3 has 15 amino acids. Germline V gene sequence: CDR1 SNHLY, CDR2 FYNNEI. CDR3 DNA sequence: TGTGCCAGCAGTGTCCAATTGTACTCTGGAAACACCATATATTTT. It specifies CASSVQLYSGNTIYF.

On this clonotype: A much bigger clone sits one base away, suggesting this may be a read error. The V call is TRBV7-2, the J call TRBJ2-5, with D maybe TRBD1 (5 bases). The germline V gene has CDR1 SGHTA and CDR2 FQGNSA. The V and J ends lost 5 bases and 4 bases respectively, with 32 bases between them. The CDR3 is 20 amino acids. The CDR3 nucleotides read TGTGCCAGCAGCGAACCAACGGATTCTTGGGGCCGAGCAATCCGAGAGACCCAGTACTTC. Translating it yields CASSEPTDSWGRAIRETQYF. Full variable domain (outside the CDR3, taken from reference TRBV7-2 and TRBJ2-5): GAGVSQSPSNKVTEKGKDVELRCDPISGHTALYWYRQSLGQGLEFLIYFQGNSAPDKSGLPSDRFSAERTGGSVSTLTIQRTQQEDSAVYLCASSEPTDSWGRAIRETQYFGPGTRLLVL.

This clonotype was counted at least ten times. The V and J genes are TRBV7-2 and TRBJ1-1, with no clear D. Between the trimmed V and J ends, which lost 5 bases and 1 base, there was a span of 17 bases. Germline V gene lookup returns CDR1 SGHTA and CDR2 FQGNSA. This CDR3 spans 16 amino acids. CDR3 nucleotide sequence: TGTGCCAGCAGCCCGAGGGTCTGGGATCGGAACACTGAAGCTTTCTTT. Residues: CASSPRVWDRNTEAFF.

The CDR3 nucleotides are TGTGCCACCCGGCACGCCTACGAGCAGTACTTC. Its protein is CATRHAYEQYF. The chain combines TRBV28 with TRBJ2-7; D gene ambiguous. Trimming stripped 10 bases from V and 2 bases from J, with 9 bases between. The germline V gene has CDR1 MDHEN and CDR2 SYDVKM. This CDR3 has 11 residues.

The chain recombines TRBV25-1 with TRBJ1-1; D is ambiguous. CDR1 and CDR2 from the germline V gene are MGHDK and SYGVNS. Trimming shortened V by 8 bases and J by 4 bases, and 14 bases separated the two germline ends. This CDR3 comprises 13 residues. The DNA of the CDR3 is TGTGCCAGCGCCCTAACCCTCGGCACTGAAGCTTTCTTT. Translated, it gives CASALTLGTEAFF.

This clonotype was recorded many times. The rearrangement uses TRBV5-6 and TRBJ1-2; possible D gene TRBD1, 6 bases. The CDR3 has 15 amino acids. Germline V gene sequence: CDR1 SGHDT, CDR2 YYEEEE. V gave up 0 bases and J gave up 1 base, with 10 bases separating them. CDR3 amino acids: CASSLGRGNNYGYTF. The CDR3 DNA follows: TGTGCCAGCAGCTTGGGCAGGGGCAATAACTATGGCTACACCTTC.

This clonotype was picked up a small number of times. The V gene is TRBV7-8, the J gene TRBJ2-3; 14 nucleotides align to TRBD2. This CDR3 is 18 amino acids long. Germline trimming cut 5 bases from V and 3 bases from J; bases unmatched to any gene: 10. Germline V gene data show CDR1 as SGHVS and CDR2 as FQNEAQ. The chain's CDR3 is CASSPPGLAGVATDTQYF. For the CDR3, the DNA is TGTGCCAGCAGCCCACCGGGACTAGCGGGAGTGGCAACAGATACGCAGTATTTT. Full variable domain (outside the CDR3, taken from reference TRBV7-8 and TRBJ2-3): GAGVSQSPRYKVAKRGQDVALRCDPISGHVSLFWYQQALGQGPEFLTYFQNEAQLDKSGLPSDRFFAERPEGSVSTLKIQRTQQEDSAVYLCASSPPGLAGVATDTQYFGPGTRLTVL.

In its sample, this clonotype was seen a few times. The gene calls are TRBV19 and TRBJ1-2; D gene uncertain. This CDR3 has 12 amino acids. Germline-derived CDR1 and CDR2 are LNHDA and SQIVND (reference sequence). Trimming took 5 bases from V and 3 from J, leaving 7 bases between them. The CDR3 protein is CASSRTYYGYTF. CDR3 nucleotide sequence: TGTGCCAGTAGTCGCACCTACTATGGCTACACCTTC.

This CDR3 reads CASSTSGQGYTFF. The CDR3 DNA reads TGTGCCAGCAGTACCTCGGGACAGGGGTATACTTTCTTT. This sequence joins TRBV6-6 and TRBJ1-1, with 10 bases aligning to TRBD1. This CDR3 comprises 13 residues. Germline trimming cut 5 bases from V and 12 bases from J; bases unmatched to any gene: 9. Germline-derived CDR1 and CDR2 are MNHNY and SVGAGI (reference sequence).

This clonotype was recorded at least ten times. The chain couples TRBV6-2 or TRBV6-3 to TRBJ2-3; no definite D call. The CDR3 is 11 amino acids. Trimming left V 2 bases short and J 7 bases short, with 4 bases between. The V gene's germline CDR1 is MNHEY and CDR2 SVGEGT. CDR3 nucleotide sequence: TGTGCCAGCAGTTACCTCTATACGCAGTATTTT. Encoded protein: CASSYLYTQYF.

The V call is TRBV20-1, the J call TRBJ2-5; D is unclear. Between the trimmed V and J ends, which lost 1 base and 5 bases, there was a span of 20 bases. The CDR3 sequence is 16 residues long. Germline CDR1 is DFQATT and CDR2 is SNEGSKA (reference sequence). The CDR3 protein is CSARAIGRADVETQYF. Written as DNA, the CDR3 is TGCAGTGCTAGAGCAATCGGCAGAGCCGACGTGGAGACCCAGTACTTC.

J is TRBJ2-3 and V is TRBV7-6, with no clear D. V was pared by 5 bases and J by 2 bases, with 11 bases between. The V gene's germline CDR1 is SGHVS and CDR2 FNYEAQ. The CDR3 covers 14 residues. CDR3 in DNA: TGTGCCAGCAGCCCCCGTTCGAACACAGATACGCAGTATTTT. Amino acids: CASSPRSNTDTQYF.

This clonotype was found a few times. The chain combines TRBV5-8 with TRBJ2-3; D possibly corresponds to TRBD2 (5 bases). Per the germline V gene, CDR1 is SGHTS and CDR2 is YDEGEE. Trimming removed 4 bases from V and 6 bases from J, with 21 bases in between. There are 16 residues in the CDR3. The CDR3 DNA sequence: TGTGCCAGCAGCCTAGGACTGGCAAACCCGGCGGATACGCAGTATTTT. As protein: CASSLGLANPADTQYF.

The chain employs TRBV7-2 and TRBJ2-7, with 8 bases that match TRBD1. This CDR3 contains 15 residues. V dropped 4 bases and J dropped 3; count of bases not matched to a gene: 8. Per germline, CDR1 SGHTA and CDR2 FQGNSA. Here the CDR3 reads CASSWTQGGDYEQYF. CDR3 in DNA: TGTGCCAGCAGCTGGACACAGGGGGGAGACTACGAGCAGTACTTC.

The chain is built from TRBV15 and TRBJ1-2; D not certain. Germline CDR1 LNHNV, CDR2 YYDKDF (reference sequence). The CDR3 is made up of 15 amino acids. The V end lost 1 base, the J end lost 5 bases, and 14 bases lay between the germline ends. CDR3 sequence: CATSRGSYAVYGYTF. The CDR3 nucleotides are TGTGCCACCAGCAGAGGGTCATATGCGGTTTATGGCTACACCTTC. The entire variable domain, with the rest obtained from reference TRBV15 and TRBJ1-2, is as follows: DAMVIQNPRYQVTQFGKPVTLSCSQTLNHNVMYWYQQKSSQAPKLLFHYYDKDFNNEADTPDNFQSRRPNTSFCFLDIRSPGLGDTAMYLCATSRGSYAVYGYTFGSGTRLTVV.

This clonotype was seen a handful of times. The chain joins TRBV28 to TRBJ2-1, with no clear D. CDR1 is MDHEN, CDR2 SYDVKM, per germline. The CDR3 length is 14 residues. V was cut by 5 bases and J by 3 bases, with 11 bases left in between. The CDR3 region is CASSLLLGYNEQFF. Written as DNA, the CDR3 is TGTGCCAGCAGTCTGCTCCTGGGCTACAATGAGCAGTTCTTC.